Below are 7 T cell receptor beta chains sequenced from a single sample in a study of shared clonotypes between healthy human individuals. The protocol was immunoSEQ multiplex PCR, while the TCRdb copy is restricted to in-frame clones and leaves out a portion. This sample has about 680,000 clones; about 90% occur once, and the top ten carry 24%. Positive CCR7 selection of CD45RO-negative cells yielded the naive CD8 cells, and terminally differentiated effector memory CD45RA+ cells were excluded. Sequencing used naive CD8+ T cells sorted from blood. The source of these receptors is a young man in good health.

This clone was seen a single time. The gene calls are TRBV7-6 and TRBJ2-7; TRBD2 matches at 11 bases. With 1 base clipped from V and 3 bases from J, the junction kept 2 bases outside the gene matches. CDR3 length: 15 residues. The germline V gene encodes CDR1 SGHVS and CDR2 FNYEAQ. This chain's CDR3 is CASSLEGTSGYEQYF. CDR3 DNA: TGTGCCAGCAGCTTAGAAGGGACTAGCGGCTACGAGCAGTACTTC.

The chain is built from TRBV7-9 and TRBJ2-7, with TRBD1 as a possible D gene (5 bases). Trimming cost V 7 bases and J 4 bases, with 14 bases left between them. CDR3 size: 13 residues. Germline V gene lookup returns CDR1 SEHNR and CDR2 FQNEAQ (reference sequence). CDR3 in amino acids: CASTTLRDYEQYF. The CDR3, as DNA: TGTGCCAGCACCACCCTCAGGGATTACGAGCAGTACTTC.

The chain employs TRBV5-5 and TRBJ2-7; D remains unclear. Germline values: CDR1 SGHKS, CDR2 YYEKEE (reference sequence). With 0 bases removed from V and 6 bases from J, the gap between germline ends came to 10 bases. This CDR3 has 13 amino acids. CDR3 loop: CASSLDVGGEQYF. DNA for the CDR3: TGTGCCAGCAGCTTGGATGTCGGTGGCGAGCAGTACTTC.

The rearrangement links TRBV19 to TRBJ2-1; weak D call: TRBD2 (6 bases). The CDR3 is 15 amino acids. V was shortened by 5 bases and J by 8 bases, with 19 bases between the two germline ends. Per germline, CDR1 LNHDA and CDR2 SQIVND (reference sequence). The CDR3 loop is CASSHGRSRGHEQFF. In nucleotides, the CDR3 is TGTGCCAGTAGTCACGGGAGATCGAGGGGACATGAGCAGTTCTTC.

The CDR3 DNA reads as TGCGCCAGCACGGCGGAAGGGGCTCGGTATGGCTACACCTTC. Its translation: CASTAEGARYGYTF. The genes are TRBV5-1 and TRBJ1-2; D possibly corresponds to TRBD1 (5 bases). The length of the CDR3 is 14 residues. Germline CDR1 SGHRS, CDR2 YFSETQ. V was clipped by 6 bases and J by 5 bases, with 17 bases between them.

This chain joins TRBV29-1 and TRBJ2-7; 9 bases agree with TRBD1. CDR1 is SQVTM and CDR2 is ANQGSEA in the germline V gene. This CDR3 has 13 amino acids. J was trimmed by 3 bases and V by 5 bases; bases with no gene match: 5. The DNA of the CDR3 is TGCAGCGTTAAAGGACAGGGGATCTACGAGCAGTACTTC. The encoded protein is CSVKGQGIYEQYF.

The rearrangement links TRBV9 to TRBJ1-5; 11 bases align to TRBD1. The V and J ends lost 3 bases and 7 bases, in that order; junction bases with no gene match: 3. Looked up from germline, CDR1 is SGDLS and CDR2 is YYNGEE. CDR3 length equals 14 residues. This CDR3 is CASSAGQGAQPQHF. CDR3 nucleotide sequence: TGTGCCAGCAGCGCTGGACAGGGGGCACAGCCCCAGCATTTT.